The entry that follows covers one T cell receptor beta chain sequence. Its antigen is still unknown. No base-level quality is on record; no much larger clone is a single base apart. V is pared back by 0 bases and J by 2 bases, with 11 bases lying between the germline termini. The germline V gene sets CDR1 to MGHRA and CDR2 to YSYEKL. The CDR3 numbers 16 residues from cysteine through phenylalanine. CDR3 DNA is the only sequence kept; it has 48 bases, read in frame from the first base. The sample belongs to a study of siplizumab effects on memory and regulatory T cells (dated by TCRdb to between 2018 and 2021). For the wider study: The study examined how the anti-CD2 antibody siplizumab affects alloreactive T-cell subsets in allogeneic mixed lymphocyte reactions built from human PBMCs.

Preparation of the library involved the immunoSEQ multiplex PCR assay. Approximately 93,000 TCR templates per sample were assayed by the deep sequencing platform. Genomic DNA extracted from sorted T cells was used for TCRbeta CDR3 sequencing. As for the original processing: Clonal analysis of TCRbeta CDR3 data was done in the R programming language. Alloreactive CD4+ and CD8+ clones were identified by comparing unstimulated samples to CFSE-low samples taken after the reaction. Regulatory or non-regulatory origin of alloreactive CD4+ clones was assigned by matching sequences to the sorted unstimulated Treg and non-Treg repertoires. TCRdb's version of the immuneACCESS table is confined to in-frame rearrangements and falls short of the full clone set. An unresolved V gene accounts for under half of the shortfall where checked; the remainder is of unknown origin. The D gene and trimming were derived from the DNA, and the V and J assignments and clone size from that table. This sample lists some 88,000 clones; around 89% were detected once. About 15% of the sample lies in the top ten.

General conclusions and limits of the study: For roughly 75-95% of proliferating CD4+ or CD8+ clones, no naive or memory phenotype could be assigned. Greater diversity appeared to be present in unstimulated naive T cells than in memory T cells, and a substantial contribution to the alloresponse seemed to be made by naive cells. Whether proliferating Tregs from siplizumab cultures were suppressive was not functionally confirmed. Among mappable alloreactive CD4+ clones, the Treg-derived fraction averaged approximately 69% with siplizumab versus about 25% in control reactions. Because sequences at frequencies below about 10^-5 were poorly captured, only a minor fraction of alloreactive clones could be mapped back to unstimulated subsets. The cumulative frequency of alloreactive sequences that could be traced back to unstimulated CD4+ memory T cells was significantly reduced by siplizumab.

Sorted unstimulated T cells, along with proliferating T cells recovered from mixed lymphocyte reactions, underwent TCRbeta CDR3 sequencing. Fresh whole blood from approximately ten HLA-typed healthy donors was used to isolate PBMCs. The sequence joins TRBV4-1 to TRBJ1-3; matching of 5 bases hints at TRBD1 as the D gene. The receptor comes from a human donor in good health. The sample taken for sequencing was CD4+ T cells sorted from blood. The nucleotide sequence reads TGCGCCAGCAGCCAAGAGACAGCAATTACTGGAAACACCATATATTTT. Translated, it reads CASSQETAITGNTIYF.